This T cell receptor beta chain was documented in a study of blood T cell repertoires in COVID-19 (dated by TCRdb to 2018 to 2021). Some background on the complete study: Samples covering the acute and convalescent phases of COVID-19 were provided by collaborators in the United States, Italy and Spain. The material from the prospective study consisted of cDNA or gDNA derived from T cells, B-cell-depleted T cells, or PBMCs. The dataset comprised deeply sampled blood TCRbeta repertoires from subjects exposed to, actively infected with, or recovered from COVID-19. The repertoires were released in a freely available public database meant as a resource for research on the immune response to SARS-CoV-2. Samples were obtained from the ongoing ImmuneRACE study (first 160 participants) and from over a thousand subjects provided by 6 global collaborators. A de-identified subject ID, COVID-19 status, age in years and sex were almost always included in the sample metadata. Where available, HLA class I and class II types were obtained from metadata supplied by the sample provider rather than from assay-based typing. General findings and caveats noted by the study authors: Clinical and demographic metadata were provided uncurated, with the amount varying by source and participant.

TCRbeta CDR3 regions were amplified from genomic DNA by means of the immunoSEQ Assay, a bias-controlled multiplex PCR. The authors' analysis ran thus. The number of nucleated cells in each sample was estimated by amplification of reference gene primers within the assay. Sequence reads were collapsed and filtered to measure the absolute abundance of every unique TCRbeta CDR3 rearrangement. For each sample, productive Simpson clonality was calculated as the square root of Simpson's diversity index over productive rearrangements. TCRdb stores this immuneACCESS table with in-frame sequences only. Part of the clones is absent; in the studies checked, under half of the shortfall reflects unresolved V genes, and no reason is known for the rest. V and J calls plus clone size are reproduced from that table; the DNA served to infer D and trimming. The sample contains approximately 33,000 clones, roughly three quarters of them found a single time. The ten most abundant clones make up around 15% of the sample.

The collaborating institutions used their own protocols to collect whole blood in K2EDTA tubes. For TCRbeta analysis, collaborators shipped samples in one of three forms: frozen whole blood, isolated PBMCs, or DNA extracted from either of those sample types. The CDR3 holds 15 amino acids from the cysteine to the phenylalanine. The only DNA kept is the CDR3, 45 bases in frame from the first base. V is cut by 5 bases and J by 0 bases, and the space between the germline ends is 14 bases. Per the germline V gene, SGHVS is the CDR1 and FQNEAQ is the CDR2. Comment on this clone: What this receptor recognizes is not known. Qualities for individual bases were not recorded, and no much larger clone is one base off.

The chain is encoded by TRBV7-8 joined to TRBJ2-7; no D gene call is confident. The sequenced sample was peripheral blood. This receptor was taken from a man between 65 and 85 years old with acute or convalescent COVID-19. The base sequence is TGTGCCAGCAGCCGAGTTCCCGACAACTCCTACGAGCAGTACTTC. Translated, this is CASSRVPDNSYEQYF.